These T cell receptor beta chains were read from a single sample in a study of tumor and adjacent non-tumor tissue in lung cancer. TCRdb redid the calling of the multiplex PCR reads with MiXCR, one entry per CDR3 protein. The data hold 120,000 or so distinct CDR3 sequences, with 55% to 75% observed a single time. The sequenced material came from lung tumor tissue. These receptors came from a young man with non-small cell lung cancer. Each CDR3 is given with its conserved first and last residue. The D gene is left open where the match is weak. Expanded clones get a size class; other rows say once, few or many, or leave the size out.

-	-	TRBV11-2	TRBJ2-7	TGTGCCAGCACCTTAGTCTCATACGAGCAGTACTTC	CASTLVSYEQYF
-	once	TRBV11-2	TRBJ2-3	TGCGCCAGCAGCCTATTGTTCGGCGGCGGCACAGATTCGCAGTATTTT	CASSLLFGGGTDSQYF
-	-	TRBV7-8	TRBJ2-3	TGTGCCAGCAGCTTAGAGTCAGATACGCAGTGTTTT	CASSLESDTQCF
TRBD1	-	TRBV7-8	TRBJ2-4	TGTGCCAGCAGCTTAGCAGGGGGCGCGTTGTTCAACATTCAGTACTTC	CASSLAGGALFNIQYF
TRBD1	-	TRBV29-1	TRBJ1-2	TGCAGCGTAGAATCCGGGACAGTTCCAACCTTC	CSVESGTVPTF
-	-	TRBV7-8	TRBJ2-7	TGTGCCAGCAGCCCCCGGGGGACCCAACAAGTCTACGAGCAGAACTTC	CASSPRGTQQVYEQNF
-	-	TRBV20-1	TRBJ2-2	TGCAGTGTCAAGAAGACAACGAACACCAGGGAGCTGTTTTTT	CSVKKTTNTRELFF
-	-	TRBV20-1	TRBJ2-2	TGCATTGCTAGGGCCCGGACGAACACCGGGGAGCTGTTTTTT	CIARARTNTGELFF
-	-	TRBV24-1	TRBJ2-7	TGTGCCACCAGTGACCCGGGACAAGGGGCGCGAGGGGCCTACGAGCAGTACTTC	CATSDPGQGARGAYEQYF
TRBD2	-	TRBV11-2	TRBJ2-5	TGTGCCAGCAGCCCAGATTCTGGCGGGGGGCAGGAGACCCAGTACTTC	CASSPDSGGGQETQYF
-	once	TRBV5-4	TRBJ1-1	TGTGCCATCAGCTCCCATGGGGGTGAAGCTTTCTTT	CAISSHGGEAFF
-	many	TRBV11-1	TRBJ2-7	TGTGCCAGCAGCTTAGTTAGGACGGGAAACTACGAGCAGTACTTC	CASSLVRTGNYEQYF
TRBD2	many	TRBV10-3	TRBJ2-5	TGTGCCATCAGGGGAGCGGGGGGCCCACAAGAGACCCAGTACTTC	CAIRGAGGPQETQYF
-	few	TRBV6-1	TRBJ1-3	TGTGCCAGCAGTGTGTTCTCCTCTGGAAACACCATATATTTT	CASSVFSSGNTIYF
-	-	TRBV11-2	TRBJ1-6	TGTGCCAGCAGCTTACTGCACGGTCAGAACTCACCCCTCCACTTT	CASSLLHGQNSPLHF
-	-	TRBV13	TRBJ1-6	TGTGCCAGCCTTAGAGTCGGCTATAATTCACCCCTCCACTTT	CASLRVGYNSPLHF
-	many	TRBV29-1	TRBJ2-2	TGCAGCGTTGAATTGGGACGCAGGGGTCGGCGGGAGCTGTTTTTT	CSVELGRRGRRELFF
TRBD2	once	TRBV11-2	TRBJ2-7	TGTACCAGCAGCTCCAGGACTAGCGGAGCCTACAAGCAGTACTTC	CTSSSRTSGAYKQYF
-	-	TRBV14	TRBJ2-2	TGTGCCAGCAGCCACCTGACCAAGCTGTTTTTT	CASSHLTKLFF
TRBD1	-	TRBV12-5	TRBJ2-4	TGTGCTAGTGACCGGGACAGCCATACTGACATTCAGTACTTC	CASDRDSHTDIQYF
-	-	TRBV20-1	TRBJ2-1	TGCAGTGCGCGCCAACTGTCCTACAATGAGCAGTTCTTC	CSARQLSYNEQFF
-	many	TRBV20-1	TRBJ2-1	TGCAGTGCCCTAACCTGGGGCAATGAGCAGTTCTTC	CSALTWGNEQFF
-	-	TRBV20-1	TRBJ2-7	TGCAGTGCAGTCGGGACCAGCAGTGGAGCCTACGAGCAGTACTTC	CSAVGTSSGAYEQYF
-	-	TRBV5-4	TRBJ2-7	TGTGCCAGCATCTCTACCGGCTACGAGCAATACTTC	CASISTGYEQYF
TRBD1	once	TRBV5-6	TRBJ2-7	TGTACCAGCAGCCGACAGGGGGGGTACGAGCAGTACTTC	CTSSRQGGYEQYF
TRBD2	-	TRBV11-3	TRBJ2-1	TGTACCAGCAGTGAACCGGGACTAACGGGCGATGAGCAGTTCTTC	CTSSEPGLTGDEQFF
-	many	TRBV6-5	TRBJ2-2	-	CASSQTGGGGPGSCFF
-	few	TRBV5-4	TRBJ1-1	TGTGCCAGCAGCCCCAGGGGATTGAACACTGAAGCTTTCTTT	CASSPRGLNTEAFF
TRBD1	-	TRBV20-1	TRBJ2-2	TGCAGAGCTAGCCGGGACAGGAATACCGGGGAGCTGTTTTTT	CRASRDRNTGELFF
-	many	TRBV12-3/TRBV12-4	TRBJ1-3	TGTGCCAGCAGCCGCGGAGGGACTGGAAACACCATATATTTT	CASSRGGTGNTIYF
TRBD2	-	TRBV20-1	TRBJ2-1	TGCTGTGCTCGCGTTGGGAGTAGCGGGAGAGATAACTCCTACAATGAGCAGTTCTTC	CCARVGSSGRDNSYNEQFF
TRBD1	few	TRBV12-3/TRBV12-4	TRBJ1-3	TGTGCCAGCAGGTTCACCCAGGGGGGCAAGGCTGGAAACACCATATATTTT	CASRFTQGGKAGNTIYF
-	medium-sized	TRBV4-3	TRBJ2-1	TGCGCCAGCAGCCAAGACAGTTCCTCCTACAATGAGCAGTTCTTC	CASSQDSSSYNEQFF
-	-	TRBV20-1	TRBJ1-1	TGCTGTGCTAGAGCCGCTAGGATTAACACTGAAGCTTTCTTT	CCARAARINTEAFF
-	-	TRBV7-8	TRBJ1-2	TGTTCCAGCAGCTTATCGGCGCTAGGGGGGGCCCTTGGCTACACCTTC	CSSSLSALGGALGYTF
-	many	TRBV12-3/TRBV12-4	TRBJ1-2	TGTGCCAGCAGTTTATCCGGGACGAACTATGGCTACACCTTC	CASSLSGTNYGYTF
-	-	TRBV12-3/TRBV12-4	TRBJ2-1	TGTGCCAGCACGATGAAAGGGTCCTACATTGAGCAGTTCTTC	CASTMKGSYIEQFF
-	-	TRBV4-2	TRBJ2-7	TGTGCCAGCAGCCCCGCCCTGGAGTCGGACTACGAGCAGTATTTC	CASSPALESDYEQYF
-	-	TRBV5-5	TRBJ1-5	TGTGCCAGCAGCTTGGGCAGTTATAGCAATCAGCCCCAGCATTTT	CASSLGSYSNQPQHF